A selection of T cell receptor beta chains follows, all from one sample in a study of T cell repertoires in ileal Crohn's disease. Sequencing was performed with immunoSEQ multiplex PCR; in TCRdb, only in-frame clones are kept and a portion is missing. The data show about 5,300 clones, about 77% seen once. The sequenced sample consisted of ileal tissue. These TCRs come from an adult with Crohn's disease. The CDR3 runs from the conserved cysteine through the conserved F or W. The D gene is left open where the match is weak. Rows give clone size only sometimes, using once, few, many, or a class for an expanded clone.

CDR3 protein: CASSFYSGIQHTEAFF; CDR3 DNA: TGTGCCAGCAGCTTTTACTCCGGGATCCAGCACACTGAAGCTTTCTTT; J gene: TRBJ1-1; D gene: NA; V gene: TRBV5-5; clone size: NA
CDR3 protein: CASSLTTGSETQYF; CDR3 DNA: TGTGCCAGCAGCCTAACGACAGGGTCGGAGACCCAGTACTTC; J gene: TRBJ2-5; D gene: TRBD1; V gene: TRBV7-3; clone size: NA
CDR3 protein: CASATGGGGGYEQYF; CDR3 DNA: TGTGCTAGTGCCACCGGGGGCGGGGGTGGCTACGAGCAGTACTTC; J gene: TRBJ2-7; D gene: NA; V gene: TRBV12-5; clone size: once
CDR3 protein: CATSRPGSLNTEAFF; CDR3 DNA: TGTGCCACCAGCCGGCCCGGGAGCCTAAACACTGAAGCTTTCTTT; J gene: TRBJ1-1; D gene: NA; V gene: TRBV15; clone size: NA
CDR3 protein: CASSAWETQYF; CDR3 DNA: TGTGCCAGCAGCGCCTGGGAGACCCAGTACTTC; J gene: TRBJ2-5; D gene: NA; V gene: TRBV7-9; clone size: NA
CDR3 protein: CASSVADRADYGYTF; CDR3 DNA: TGTGCCAGCAGCGTAGCTGACAGAGCGGACTATGGCTACACCTTC; J gene: TRBJ1-2; D gene: NA; V gene: TRBV9; clone size: NA
CDR3 protein: CSVVEGATEAFF; CDR3 DNA: TGCAGCGTTGTCGAGGGAGCCACTGAAGCTTTCTTT; J gene: TRBJ1-1; D gene: NA; V gene: TRBV29-1; clone size: NA
CDR3 protein: CASSAGQGATNEKLFF; CDR3 DNA: TGTGCCAGCAGTGCCGGACAGGGCGCAACTAATGAAAAACTGTTTTTT; J gene: TRBJ1-4; D gene: TRBD1; V gene: TRBV25-1; clone size: NA
CDR3 protein: CASSLGANTEAFF; CDR3 DNA: TGTGCCAGCAGCTTAGGAGCGAACACTGAAGCTTTCTTT; J gene: TRBJ1-1; D gene: NA; V gene: TRBV7-9; clone size: NA
CDR3 protein: CASSGATGAGETQYF; CDR3 DNA: TGTGCCAGCTCAGGAGCGACTGGGGCGGGGGAGACCCAGTACTTC; J gene: TRBJ2-5; D gene: NA; V gene: TRBV18; clone size: NA
CDR3 protein: CASSLGGALIYEQYF; CDR3 DNA: TGTGCCAGCAGTTTAGGGGGGGCTCTCATCTACGAGCAGTACTTC; J gene: TRBJ2-7; D gene: NA; V gene: TRBV28; clone size: NA
CDR3 protein: CASCGGHQETQYF; CDR3 DNA: TGTGCCAGCTGCGGCGGCCACCAAGAGACCCAGTACTTC; J gene: TRBJ2-5; D gene: NA; V gene: TRBV2; clone size: NA
CDR3 protein: CASSPQTGWDYGYTF; CDR3 DNA: TGTGCCAGCTCACCGCAGACAGGGTGGGACTATGGCTACACCTTC; J gene: TRBJ1-2; D gene: TRBD1; V gene: TRBV18; clone size: NA
CDR3 protein: CASSTTSGGDTQYF; CDR3 DNA: TGCGCCAGCAGCACGACTAGCGGGGGAGATACGCAGTATTTT; J gene: TRBJ2-3; D gene: TRBD2; V gene: TRBV5-1; clone size: NA
CDR3 protein: CASSRIRGANEKLFF; CDR3 DNA: TGTGCCAGCAGCCGAATCCGGGGGGCGAATGAAAAACTGTTTTTT; J gene: TRBJ1-4; D gene: NA; V gene: TRBV14; clone size: NA
CDR3 protein: CASSLANTFNEKLFF; CDR3 DNA: TGTGCCAGCAGCTTAGCGAACACGTTTAATGAAAAACTGTTTTTT; J gene: TRBJ1-4; D gene: NA; V gene: TRBV7-9; clone size: NA
CDR3 protein: CAISGSGDRGLNEQFF; CDR3 DNA: TGTGCCATCAGTGGGTCGGGGGACAGGGGGCTCAATGAGCAGTTCTTC; J gene: TRBJ2-1; D gene: TRBD1; V gene: TRBV10-3; clone size: NA
CDR3 protein: CASIPGQAGFYGYTF; CDR3 DNA: TGTGCCAGCATTCCGGGACAGGCAGGGTTCTATGGCTACACCTTC; J gene: TRBJ1-2; D gene: TRBD1; V gene: TRBV6-6; clone size: NA
CDR3 protein: CASSLAQGSGGYTF; CDR3 DNA: TGCGCCAGCAGCTTGGCCCAGGGGAGTGGAGGCTACACCTTC; J gene: TRBJ1-2; D gene: NA; V gene: TRBV5-1; clone size: NA
CDR3 protein: CASSPGQNNEQFF; CDR3 DNA: TGTGCCAGCAGCCCGGGACAGAACAATGAGCAGTTCTTC; J gene: TRBJ2-1; D gene: TRBD1; V gene: TRBV6-5; clone size: NA
CDR3 protein: CASSYTRDTEAFF; CDR3 DNA: TGTGCCAGCAGTTATACTAGGGATACTGAAGCTTTCTTT; J gene: TRBJ1-1; D gene: NA; V gene: TRBV6-5; clone size: NA
CDR3 protein: CASTQSSHRGKGNEKLFF; CDR3 DNA: TGTGCCAGCACCCAAAGTTCCCACAGGGGAAAGGGTAATGAAAAACTGTTTTTT; J gene: TRBJ1-4; D gene: NA; V gene: TRBV21-1; clone size: hyperexpanded
CDR3 protein: CASSGGVASSGANVLTF; CDR3 DNA: TGTGCCAGCAGTGGGGGCGTCGCGAGCTCTGGGGCCAACGTCCTGACTTTC; J gene: TRBJ2-6; D gene: NA; V gene: TRBV6-4; clone size: NA
CDR3 protein: CASSNRRVGYEQYF; CDR3 DNA: TGTGCCAGCAGCAACAGGAGGGTAGGCTACGAGCAGTACTTC; J gene: TRBJ2-7; D gene: NA; V gene: TRBV28; clone size: NA
CDR3 protein: CASSHMTSGALYEQYF; CDR3 DNA: TGTGCCAGCAGCCATATGACTAGCGGGGCCCTCTACGAGCAGTACTTC; J gene: TRBJ2-7; D gene: TRBD2; V gene: TRBV14; clone size: NA
CDR3 protein: CASSSTRGMEQFF; CDR3 DNA: TGTGCCAGCAGCTCTACCCGGGGGATGGAGCAGTTCTTC; J gene: TRBJ2-1; D gene: NA; V gene: TRBV7-8; clone size: NA
CDR3 protein: CASSFGDRDQPQHF; CDR3 DNA: TGTGCCAGCAGCTTCGGCGACAGGGATCAGCCCCAGCATTTT; J gene: TRBJ1-5; D gene: TRBD1; V gene: TRBV5-5; clone size: NA
CDR3 protein: CASSPDRGRQEGNQPQHF; CDR3 DNA: TGTGCCAGCAGCCCCGACAGGGGAAGACAGGAGGGCAATCAGCCCCAGCATTTT; J gene: TRBJ1-5; D gene: TRBD1; V gene: TRBV2; clone size: NA
CDR3 protein: CAWNGDNSNQPQHF; CDR3 DNA: TGTGCCTGGAATGGGGACAATTCCAATCAGCCCCAGCATTTT; J gene: TRBJ1-5; D gene: NA; V gene: TRBV30; clone size: NA
CDR3 protein: CASSEALQGGFSNQPQHF; CDR3 DNA: TGTGCCAGCAGTGAAGCGCTTCAGGGAGGGTTTAGCAATCAGCCCCAGCATTTT; J gene: TRBJ1-5; D gene: NA; V gene: TRBV2; clone size: NA
CDR3 protein: CASSEIDTQYF; CDR3 DNA: TGTGCCAGCAGTGAAATTGATACGCAGTATTTT; J gene: TRBJ2-3; D gene: NA; V gene: TRBV6-1; clone size: NA
CDR3 protein: CASSARDRMNTEAFF; CDR3 DNA: TGTGCCAGCAGCGCCCGGGACAGAATGAACACTGAAGCTTTCTTT; J gene: TRBJ1-1; D gene: TRBD1; V gene: TRBV9; clone size: NA
CDR3 protein: CASSVQGVAGGHEQFF; CDR3 DNA: TGTGCCAGCAGTGTACAGGGAGTAGCGGGGGGCCATGAGCAGTTCTTC; J gene: TRBJ2-1; D gene: TRBD2; V gene: TRBV2; clone size: NA
CDR3 protein: CASSISRDYEQYF; CDR3 DNA: TGTGCCAGTAGTATAAGCCGCGACTACGAGCAGTACTTC; J gene: TRBJ2-7; D gene: NA; V gene: TRBV19; clone size: NA
CDR3 protein: CARGLGSYNEQFF; CDR3 DNA: TGTGCCAGGGGGTTGGGCTCCTACAATGAGCAGTTCTTC; J gene: TRBJ2-1; D gene: NA; V gene: TRBV2; clone size: large
CDR3 protein: CASSLDPAGGNTGELFF; CDR3 DNA: TGCGCCAGCAGCTTGGACCCAGCGGGGGGGAACACCGGGGAGCTGTTTTTT; J gene: TRBJ2-2; D gene: TRBD2; V gene: TRBV5-1; clone size: NA
CDR3 protein: CASSQDNRGSYNEQFF; CDR3 DNA: TGTGCCAGCAGCCAAGACAACAGGGGCTCCTACAATGAGCAGTTCTTC; J gene: TRBJ2-1; D gene: TRBD1; V gene: TRBV4-2; clone size: few
CDR3 protein: CASSPDPNLTGELFF; CDR3 DNA: TGTGCCAGCAGCCCGGACCCTAACCTCACCGGGGAGCTGTTTTTT; J gene: TRBJ2-2; D gene: NA; V gene: TRBV5-4; clone size: NA
CDR3 protein: CAISEEAGTLYEQYF; CDR3 DNA: TGTGCCATCAGTGAGGAAGCGGGGACCCTCTACGAGCAGTACTTC; J gene: TRBJ2-7; D gene: TRBD2; V gene: TRBV10-3; clone size: NA
CDR3 protein: CASSYSFREDEQFF; CDR3 DNA: TGTGCCAGCAGTTACTCCTTCAGGGAAGATGAGCAGTTCTTC; J gene: TRBJ2-1; D gene: NA; V gene: TRBV6-5; clone size: NA
CDR3 protein: CASSRDRGNSPLHF; CDR3 DNA: TGTGCCAGCAGCCGGGACAGGGGTAATTCACCCCTCCACTTT; J gene: TRBJ1-6; D gene: TRBD1; V gene: TRBV5-6; clone size: NA